Shown below are 3 T cell receptor beta chains from a single sample sequenced in a study of blood T cell repertoires in COVID-19. TCRdb's table, derived via immunoSEQ multiplex PCR, lists solely in-frame clones and lacks some. The sample includes around 260,000 clones, around 84% seen only once; the top ten take over 4%. Sequenced material: peripheral blood. These receptors were taken from a woman in her sixties with COVID-19, enrolled during active disease.

The chain recombines TRBV30 with TRBJ1-3; 11 bases are shared with TRBD1. With 1 base clipped from V and 0 bases from J, the junction kept 11 bases outside the gene matches. The V gene's germline CDR1 is GTSNPN and CDR2 SVGIG (reference sequence). This CDR3 region has 19 residues. CDR3 in DNA: TGTGCCTGGAGTGCAAGGACAGGGGGCACCTTCAGCTCTGGAAACACCATATATTTT. It yields the protein CAWSARTGGTFSSGNTIYF.

V is TRBV3-1 (or the pseudogene TRBV3-2) and J is TRBJ2-7, with 7 bases identical to TRBD2. The CDR3 length is 15 residues. The germline V gene has CDR1 LGHDT and CDR2 YNNKEL (reference sequence). After removal of 4 bases from V and 3 bases from J, the junction contained 9 bases not matched to a gene. CDR3 protein: CASSPSGTISYEQYF. CDR3 DNA sequence: TGTGCCAGCAGCCCTTCAGGGACTATCAGCTACGAGCAGTACTTC.

This sequence joins TRBV7-9 and TRBJ2-1; 13 nucleotides agree with TRBD2. V shed 5 bases, J shed 4 bases, and the junction held 14 bases outside the gene matches. The CDR3 sequence is 19 residues long. Germline CDR1 SEHNR, CDR2 FQNEAQ (reference sequence). The CDR3 coding sequence is TGTGCCAGCAGCCCGGGACTAGCGGGAACCATTGGGACTTACAATGAGCAGTTCTTC. Translation gives CASSPGLAGTIGTYNEQFF.